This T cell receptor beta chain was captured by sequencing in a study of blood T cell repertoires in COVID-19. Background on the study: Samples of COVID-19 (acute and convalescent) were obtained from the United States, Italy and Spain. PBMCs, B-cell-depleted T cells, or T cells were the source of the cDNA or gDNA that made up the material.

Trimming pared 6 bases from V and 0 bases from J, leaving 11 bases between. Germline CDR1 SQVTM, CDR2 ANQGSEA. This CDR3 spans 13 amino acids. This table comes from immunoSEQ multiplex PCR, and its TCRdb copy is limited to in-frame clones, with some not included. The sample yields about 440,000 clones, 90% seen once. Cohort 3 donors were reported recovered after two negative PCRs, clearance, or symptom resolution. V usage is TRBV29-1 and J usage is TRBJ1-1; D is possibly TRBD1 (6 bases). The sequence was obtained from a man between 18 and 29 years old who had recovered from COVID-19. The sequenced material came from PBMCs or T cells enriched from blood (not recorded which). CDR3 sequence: CSVLGTLNTEAFF. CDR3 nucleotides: TGCAGCGTCCTCGGGACATTGAACACTGAAGCTTTCTTT.